These 7 T cell receptor beta chains originate from one sample sequenced in a study of T-cell reconstitution after alpha-beta-depleted transplantation in children. The TCRbeta library was prepared with unique molecular identifiers. TCRdb reanalysed the PCR reads using MiXCR and keeps one entry per CDR3 protein. The sample lists roughly 500,000 distinct CDR3 sequences; 18% were seen once. Material: PBMCs from the stem cell graft donor, obtained from the stem cell graft. Receptor source: a human donor who donated a stem cell graft to a child with acute lymphoblastic leukemia.

The V and J genes are TRBV6-1 and TRBJ2-7, with D perhaps TRBD1 (5 bases). This CDR3 has 14 residues. The germline V gene encodes CDR1 MNHNS and CDR2 SASEGT. With 6 bases removed from V and 3 bases from J, the gap between germline ends came to 15 bases. In DNA, the CDR3 is TGTGCCAGCAGCCATAGGGGTAATGGCTACGAGCAGTACTTC. It encodes CASSHRGNGYEQYF.

Only a few counts were recorded for this clonotype. The J gene is TRBJ2-7, the V gene TRBV10-3; TRBD1 agrees at 10 bases. In germline, CDR1 is ENHRY, CDR2 SYGVKD. The ends lost 10 bases at V and 4 bases at J; junction bases unmatched: 7. The CDR3 loop spans 13 amino acids. In nucleotides, the CDR3 is TGTGCCACTTCTGCGGACAGGGGGTACGAGCAGTACTTC. It yields the protein CATSADRGYEQYF.

The chain carries TRBV4-2 and TRBJ2-3; 14 bases are a match to TRBD2. The CDR3 sequence is 19 residues long. Germline V lookup: CDR1 LGHNA, CDR2 YNFKEQ. V gave up 3 bases and J gave up 2 bases; unmatched junction bases: 10. The CDR3 DNA is TGTGCCAGCAGCCAGGAAGGGACTAGCGGGAGAGCGAACACAGATACGCAGTATTTT. This codes for CASSQEGTSGRANTDTQYF.

This clonotype was detected a few times. V usage is TRBV5-1 and J usage is TRBJ1-5, with 7 nucleotides matching TRBD1. The CDR3 spans 14 residues. CDR1 SGHRS and CDR2 YFSETQ come from the germline V gene. V was pared by 2 bases and J by 6 bases, with 5 bases of the junction left unmatched. Here the CDR3 reads CASSFRQGGQPQHF. CDR3 bases: TGCGCCAGCAGCTTCCGACAGGGTGGTCAGCCCCAGCATTTT.

This rearrangement joins TRBV7-8 to TRBJ2-7, with no clear D. The CDR3 has 13 amino acids. Trimming took 3 bases from V and 4 from J, leaving 10 bases between them. Looked up from germline, CDR1 is SGHVS and CDR2 is FQNEAQ. CDR3 coding DNA: TGTGCCAGCAGCTTGGCGTGGATGTACGAGCAGTACTTC. Its translation is CASSLAWMYEQYF.

J is TRBJ2-1 and V is TRBV5-1; tentative D call: TRBD1 (6 bases). Trimming stripped 3 bases from V and 9 bases from J, with 13 bases between. The CDR3 sequence is 13 residues long. CDR1 is SGHRS, CDR2 YFSETQ, per germline. The CDR3 region has the DNA TGCGCCAGCAGCTCTACAGGGCGTACTGAGCAGTTCTTC. This encodes CASSSTGRTEQFF.

This clonotype was counted ten times or more. This rearrangement joins TRBV15 to TRBJ2-3; TRBD1 matches 10 bases. Losses at the gene ends were 1 base for V and 4 bases for J; bases not matched to a gene: 2. The CDR3 runs to 15 residues. The V gene's germline CDR1 is LNHNV and CDR2 YYDKDF (reference sequence). CDR3 residues: CATSRGGTGADTQYF. The CDR3 coding sequence is TGTGCCACCAGCAGAGGGGGGACAGGGGCAGATACGCAGTATTTT.